This T cell receptor beta chain was retrieved from a study of beta chain features in type 1 diabetes. Whole-study context: Healthy donors and patients had similar age, gender and cell yields.

About this clone: Its antigen is as yet unknown.

As every portion of the isolated RNA was reverse transcribed, the sequencing read expressed TCRB transcripts. Clones were sequenced by immunoSEQ multiplex PCR, and TCRdb holds only the in-frame ones, with some missing. The sample includes 200,000 to 300,000 clones, approximately 20% seen only once; the top ten take 0.028%. Each sorted population was over 98% pure. General observations from the study: Type 1 diabetes patients had moderately but significantly shorter TCRB CDR3s in all four CD4+ subsets. Insertions were fewer and deletions more numerous at VDJ junctions in type 1 diabetes patients. Researchers reported that naive, central memory and Treg TCRB repertoires appeared more similar in patients than in healthy donors.

Germline assignment: CDR1 GTSNPN and CDR2 SVGIG (reference sequence). This CDR3 is 12 amino acids long. V shed 4 bases and J shed 4 bases, with 10 bases lying between them. V and J are TRBV30 and TRBJ1-1; D is possibly TRBD1 (6 bases). The clonotype comes from a woman aged 40 to 49 with type 1 diabetes. Sequenced input: naive CD4+ T cells from blood. This CDR3 reads CAWTQGGTEAFF. The CDR3 bases are TGTGCCTGGACCCAAGGGGGCACTGAAGCTTTCTTT.